Sequencing of this T cell receptor beta chain was carried out in a study of blood T cell repertoires in COVID-19. Germline V gene data show CDR1 as SGHNT and CDR2 as YYREEE (reference sequence). V lost 3 bases, J lost 1 base, and 7 bases lay in between. The CDR3 totals 13 residues. In this sample, this clone turned up once. The method was immunoSEQ multiplex PCR; TCRdb's version includes in-frame clones alone and lacks a portion of them. There are over 350,000 clones in the sample; over 75% occur only once, and around 0.91% lies in the top ten. The chain combines TRBV5-4 with TRBJ1-1; D ambiguous. The clonotype comes from a woman in her 30s with acute COVID-19. Sequenced sample: PBMCs or T cells enriched from blood (not recorded which). The CDR3 coding sequence is TGTGCCAGCAGCTCAGCAGGGAACACTGAAGCTTTCTTT. It specifies CASSSAGNTEAFF.